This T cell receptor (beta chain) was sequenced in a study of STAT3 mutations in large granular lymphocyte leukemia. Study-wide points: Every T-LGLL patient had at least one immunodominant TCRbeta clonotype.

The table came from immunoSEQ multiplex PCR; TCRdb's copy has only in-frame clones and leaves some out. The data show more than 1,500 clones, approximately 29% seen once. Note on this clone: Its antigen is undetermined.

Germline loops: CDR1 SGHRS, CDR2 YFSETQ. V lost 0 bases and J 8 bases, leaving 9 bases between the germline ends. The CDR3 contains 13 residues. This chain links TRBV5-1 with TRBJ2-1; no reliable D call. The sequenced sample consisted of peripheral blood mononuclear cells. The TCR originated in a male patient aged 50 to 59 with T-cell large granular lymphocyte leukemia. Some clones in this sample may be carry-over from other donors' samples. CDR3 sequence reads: CASSLDVLHEQFF. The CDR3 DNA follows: TGCGCCAGCAGCTTGGATGTCCTCCATGAGCAGTTCTTC.